These 32 T cell receptor beta chains share one sample of origin, sequenced in a study of shared clonotypes between healthy human individuals. Sequencing used immunoSEQ multiplex PCR; TCRdb keeps in-frame clones, though not all of them. The table lists over 2 million clones, less than 95% of them singletons. The sample taken for sequencing was naive CD4+ T cells from PBMCs. Subset meaning: CD45RA+ positively selected. The source of these receptors is a young man in good health. Some clones in this sample may be carry-over from other donors' samples.

For this clone: Other nucleotide sequences in the sample specify the same CDR3. The chain is built from TRBV28 and TRBJ2-6, with D possibly matching TRBD1 (6 bases). The CDR3 is 14 amino acids. Germline CDR1 MDHEN, CDR2 SYDVKM. Trimming removed 7 bases at V and 0 bases at J, with 7 bases between. This CDR3 reads CASTRGSGANVLTF. The DNA for the CDR3 is TGTGCCAGCACCAGGGGCTCTGGGGCCAACGTCCTGACTTTC.

The rearrangement uses TRBV28 and TRBJ2-1; 7 positions match TRBD2. The CDR3 loop spans 16 amino acids. V was clipped by 4 bases and J by 0 bases; unmatched bases: 6. Germline V gives CDR1 MDHEN, CDR2 SYDVKM. DNA for the CDR3: TGTGCCAGCAGTTCCCCGGGAGGAACCTCCTACAATGAGCAGTTCTTC. The encoded protein is CASSSPGGTSYNEQFF.

The genes are TRBV5-6 and TRBJ2-3; no definite D call. Germline V gene data show CDR1 as SGHDT and CDR2 as YYEEEE. The CDR3 is made up of 13 amino acids. Trimming took 4 bases from V and 6 from J, leaving 12 bases between them. The CDR3 region is CASSSRPTDTQYF. CDR3 nucleotides: TGTGCCAGCAGCAGCAGGCCCACGGATACGCAGTATTTT.

The genes are TRBV7-9 and TRBJ2-3; the D is unclear. Looked up from germline, CDR1 is SEHNR and CDR2 is FQNEAQ (reference sequence). The CDR3 has 16 residues. Trimming removed 4 bases at V and 0 bases at J, with 14 bases between. The CDR3, as DNA: TGTGCCAGCAGCTCACGGGCGGTGGGGAGCACAGATACGCAGTATTTT. Its protein is CASSSRAVGSTDTQYF. Full variable domain (missing parts from reference TRBV7-9 and TRBJ2-3): DTGVSQNPRHKITKRGQNVTFRCDPISEHNRLYWYRQTLGQGPEFLTYFQNEAQLEKSRLLSDRFSAERPKGSFSTLEIQRTEQGDSAMYLCASSSRAVGSTDTQYFGPGTRLTVL.

Turning to this clone: The sample carries other DNA sequences with the same CDR3. The V call is TRBV5-4, the J call TRBJ2-2; TRBD2 agrees at 11 bases. J lost 1 base, V lost 5 bases, and 4 bases had no gene match. The germline V gene encodes CDR1 SGHNT and CDR2 YYREEE (reference sequence). The CDR3 length is 16 residues. The CDR3 is CASSTGTSGNTGELFF. The CDR3 nucleotides are TGTGCCAGCAGTACCGGGACTAGCGGGAACACCGGGGAGCTGTTTTTT.

V gene TRBV11-3 combines with J gene TRBJ2-7, with 7 bases that match TRBD1. The CDR3 contains 17 residues. The germline V gene has CDR1 SGHNT and CDR2 YENEEA. Unmatched junction bases numbered 19, after V lost 6 bases and J lost 5 bases. The CDR3 loop reads CASRKRNRGPRWNEQYF. The CDR3 DNA sequence: TGTGCCAGCAGAAAAAGAAACAGGGGCCCGAGGTGGAACGAGCAGTACTTC.

V is TRBV5-4 and J is TRBJ2-3; perhaps TRBD1 as D (5 bases). From germline, CDR1 is SGHNT and CDR2 YYREEE (reference sequence). V lost 7 bases, J lost 0 bases, and 12 bases lay in between. This CDR3 region has 14 residues. In DNA, the CDR3 is TGTGCCAGCTTCGATACAGGTAGCACAGATACGCAGTATTTT. Encoded protein: CASFDTGSTDTQYF.

The rearrangement links TRBV7-3 to TRBJ2-3; D ambiguous. The germline V gene encodes CDR1 SGHTA and CDR2 FQGTGA. V lost 3 bases to trimming and J lost 1 base, with 11 bases between them. This CDR3 contains 15 residues. As DNA, the CDR3 is TGTGCCAGCAGCTTGCTTTCTCCGGGCACAGATACGCAGTATTTT. Its protein is CASSLLSPGTDTQYF.

The chain is built from TRBV4-1 and TRBJ2-1; D unclear. Germline-derived CDR1 and CDR2 are MGHRA and YSYEKL. The CDR3 has 15 amino acids. Between the trimmed V and J ends, which lost 2 bases and 2 bases, there was a span of 10 bases. The CDR3 nucleotides read TGCGCCAGCAGCCAACTTGGCCTTCCCTACAATGAGCAGTTCTTC. Translated, it gives CASSQLGLPYNEQFF.

CDR3 region: CASSFGSASGSGETQYF. CDR3 bases: TGTGCCAGCAGTTTTGGGAGTGCTAGCGGGAGTGGGGAGACCCAGTACTTC. The gene calls are TRBV28 and TRBJ2-5; 10 bases fit TRBD2. The CDR3 is 17 amino acids. With V trimmed by 3 bases and J by 5 bases, 12 bases remained unmatched. Germline V CDR1 and CDR2: MDHEN, SYDVKM.

The V gene is TRBV28, the J gene TRBJ1-5, with 10 nucleotides matching TRBD1. CDR1 MDHEN and CDR2 SYDVKM come from the germline V gene. The CDR3 loop spans 17 amino acids. The J segment lost 6 bases and the V segment lost 4 bases, leaving 12 bases of the junction unmatched. CDR3 in DNA: TGTGCCAGCAGTTCTACATATTGGGACAGGGGTACTCAGCCCCAGCATTTT. Encoded protein: CASSSTYWDRGTQPQHF.

The rearrangement joins TRBV7-9 to TRBJ2-7, with D tentatively TRBD1 or TRBD2 (5 bases each). The V and J ends lost 2 bases and 3 bases respectively, with 11 bases between them. CDR3 size: 14 residues. Germline V gives CDR1 SEHNR, CDR2 FQNEAQ (reference sequence). CDR3 sequence: CASSLTSGHYEQYF. CDR3 coding DNA: TGTGCCAGCAGCTTAACGAGCGGACACTACGAGCAGTACTTC.

The V gene is TRBV2, the J gene TRBJ1-1, with unresolved D. V lost 7 bases and J lost 4, with 13 bases in between. Germline CDR1 reads SNHLY; CDR2 reads FYNNEI. This CDR3 is 13 amino acids long. CDR3: CASIVELGTEAFF. The CDR3 nucleotides are TGTGCCAGCATTGTGGAATTGGGCACTGAAGCTTTCTTT.

This clone appeared a few times. Distinct nucleotide sequences in the sample also encode this CDR3. The chain is built from TRBV5-1 and TRBJ1-5, with no clear D. CDR3 length equals 13 residues. Trimming stripped 1 base from V and 2 bases from J, with 4 bases between. CDR1 is SGHRS, CDR2 YFSETQ, per germline. The CDR3: CASSLNRNQPQHF. CDR3 sequence (DNA): TGCGCCAGCAGCTTGAATCGCAATCAGCCCCAGCATTTT. Variable domain in full (rest from reference TRBV5-1 and TRBJ1-5): KAGVTQTPRYLIKTRGQQVTLSCSPISGHRSVSWYQQTPGQGLQFLFEYFSETQRNKGNFPGRFSGRQFSNSRSEMNVSTLELGDSALYLCASSLNRNQPQHFGDGTRLSIL.

The rearrangement joins TRBV10-3 to TRBJ1-5, with D possibly matching TRBD1 (5 bases). CDR3 length equals 13 residues. Trimming removed 8 bases at V and 3 bases at J, with 11 bases between. Germline-derived CDR1 and CDR2 are ENHRY and SYGVKD. The DNA of the CDR3 is TGTGCCATCCTTGGAGGGGACAATCAGCCCCAGCATTTT. Translated, it gives CAILGGDNQPQHF.

V usage is TRBV2 and J usage is TRBJ1-3; unclear D gene. Between the trimmed V and J ends, which lost 7 bases and 1 base, there was a span of 14 bases. Germline V CDR1 and CDR2: SNHLY, FYNNEI. The CDR3 totals 15 residues. The CDR3 reads CASNLLGRSGNTIYF. In DNA form, the CDR3 reads TGTGCCAGCAACCTCCTTGGGAGATCTGGAAACACCATATATTTT.

This chain links TRBV5-4 with TRBJ2-3; D tentatively reads TRBD1 or TRBD2 (5 bases each). Germline V gene sequence: CDR1 SGHNT, CDR2 YYREEE (reference sequence). Trimming removed 4 bases from V and 5 bases from J, with 20 bases in between. This CDR3 has 16 residues. The CDR3 loop is CASSPRWDGSRDTQYF. The CDR3 bases are TGTGCCAGCAGCCCGAGGTGGGACGGCAGTAGAGATACGCAGTATTTT. Drawing the rest from reference TRBV5-4 and TRBJ2-3, the complete variable domain is ETGVTQSPTHLIKTRGQQVTLRCSSQSGHNTVSWYQQALGQGPQFIFQYYREEENGRGNFPPRFSGLQFPNYSSELNVNALELDDSALYLCASSPRWDGSRDTQYFGPGTRLTVL.

The table lists this clone with a count of one. The rearrangement uses TRBV5-6 and TRBJ1-5; D possibly corresponds to TRBD1 (6 bases). CDR1 and CDR2 (germline): SGHDT, YYEEEE. Trimming cost V 3 bases and J 3 bases, with 10 bases left between them. This CDR3 region has 14 residues. CDR3 protein: CASSYTGSNQPQHF. The CDR3 DNA is TGTGCCAGCAGCTATACAGGGTCCAATCAGCCCCAGCATTTT.

CDR3 nucleotide sequence: TGTGCCAGCAGCGCGTCAGTTGGACACCCCTCTGGAAACACCATATATTTT. Amino acids: CASSASVGHPSGNTIYF. This chain connects TRBV5-4 to TRBJ1-3; D might be TRBD1 (5 bases). Germline assignment: CDR1 SGHNT and CDR2 YYREEE (reference sequence). V lost 4 bases, J lost 0 bases, and 17 bases lay in between. The CDR3 contains 17 residues.

V is TRBV30 and J is TRBJ2-2, with TRBD2 identical over 7 bases. Germline CDR1 reads GTSNPN; CDR2 reads SVGIG (reference sequence). This CDR3 comprises 17 residues. The ends lost 2 bases at V and 6 bases at J; junction bases unmatched: 15. The CDR3 region has the DNA TGTGCCTGGAGTCTGGGGACTACTAGCTCCCCTTCCGGGGAGCTGTTTTTT. This sequence encodes CAWSLGTTSSPSGELFF.

This sequence joins TRBV5-1 and TRBJ2-5, with a weak D call TRBD2 (6 bases). Trimming removed 0 bases from V and 3 bases from J, with 15 bases in between. Germline V gives CDR1 SGHRS, CDR2 YFSETQ. The CDR3 runs to 16 residues. This CDR3 is CASSLAKAGGEETQYF. The CDR3 DNA reads as TGCGCCAGCAGCTTGGCCAAGGCGGGCGGGGAAGAGACCCAGTACTTC.

The chain uses TRBV4-2 and TRBJ1-4; D possibly corresponds to TRBD1 (5 bases). V dropped 8 bases and J dropped 8 bases, with 15 bases sitting between them. Germline-derived CDR1 and CDR2 are LGHNA and YNFKEQ. This CDR3 spans 13 amino acids. The CDR3 protein is CASAPGNREKLFF. CDR3 coding DNA: TGTGCCAGCGCCCCAGGGAATCGGGAAAAACTGTTTTTT.

The chain couples TRBV5-6 to TRBJ2-7, with D tentatively TRBD2 (5 bases). V lost 0 bases and J 0 bases, leaving 10 bases between the germline ends. This CDR3 spans 15 amino acids. Germline V gives CDR1 SGHDT, CDR2 YYEEEE. CDR3 bases: TGTGCCAGCAGCTTGGGTGGGAGACTCTCCTACGAGCAGTACTTC. This gives the protein CASSLGGRLSYEQYF.

The CDR3 region has the DNA TGCGCCAGCAGCCATCCTCTAGGACTTACCTCCTACAATGAGCAGTTCTTC. Translating it yields CASSHPLGLTSYNEQFF. This chain joins TRBV4-3 and TRBJ2-1; D perhaps matches TRBD2 (5 bases). CDR1 and CDR2 (germline): LGHNA, YSLEER. The V gene lost 3 bases and the J gene lost 0 bases, with 15 bases spanning the gap. The CDR3 is made up of 17 amino acids.

The gene calls are TRBV30 and TRBJ2-7; 9 bases are a match to TRBD1. This CDR3 is 13 amino acids long. Trimming took 2 bases from V and 5 from J; bases not matched to a gene: 4. Germline CDR1 and CDR2: GTSNPN and SVGIG (reference sequence). The CDR3 loop is CAWSSDRGNEQYF. The CDR3 region has the DNA TGTGCCTGGAGTTCGGACAGGGGAAACGAGCAGTACTTC.

This rearrangement joins TRBV5-1 to TRBJ2-2; D is unresolved. Germline V gene lookup returns CDR1 SGHRS and CDR2 YFSETQ. The length of the CDR3 is 14 residues. Between the trimmed V and J ends, which lost 5 bases and 1 base, there was a span of 9 bases. The CDR3 coding sequence is TGCGCCAGCAGGTCTAGAGAGAACACCGGGGAGCTGTTTTTT. Translating gives CASRSRENTGELFF.

This clone was seen only once. The chain recombines TRBV6-6 with TRBJ1-5; D uncertain. Germline values: CDR1 MNHNY, CDR2 SVGAGI (reference sequence). This CDR3 contains 14 residues. Trimming left V 2 bases short and J 0 bases short, with 5 bases between. The CDR3 reads CASSYHYSNQPQHF. The CDR3 nucleotides read TGTGCCAGCAGTTACCACTATAGCAATCAGCCCCAGCATTTT.

This chain uses TRBV27 with TRBJ2-3; 16 bases are shared with TRBD2. This CDR3 is built from 18 residues. J was trimmed by 1 base and V by 3 bases; bases with no gene match: 4. Germline V gives CDR1 MNHEY, CDR2 SMNVEV (reference sequence). CDR3 protein: CASSLGLAGGGGTDTQYF. In nucleotides, the CDR3 is TGTGCCAGCAGTTTGGGACTAGCGGGAGGGGGGGGCACAGATACGCAGTATTTT.

The chain joins TRBV6-6 to TRBJ2-3, with TRBD1 identical over 10 bases. V was pared by 6 bases and J by 3 bases, with 6 bases of the junction left unmatched. Germline V gives CDR1 MNHNY, CDR2 SVGAGI (reference sequence). The CDR3 totals 15 residues. CDR3 sequence reads: CASRTGQGLTDTQYF. The CDR3 coding sequence is TGTGCCAGCAGGACGGGACAGGGGTTGACAGATACGCAGTATTTT.

This chain uses TRBV2 with TRBJ1-1, with D unresolved. The CDR3 loop spans 17 amino acids. V was pared by 6 bases and J by 0 bases, with 20 bases between. CDR1 is SNHLY and CDR2 is FYNNEI in the germline V gene. The CDR3 DNA follows: TGTGCCAGCAGCCCGAGGTCCCCGAGGAGCATGAACACTGAAGCTTTCTTT. It translates to CASSPRSPRSMNTEAFF.

With regard to this clone: Other DNA sequences in this sample translate to the same CDR3. The chain links TRBV5-1 to TRBJ2-2; TRBD2 matches at 12 bases. This CDR3 region has 16 residues. Germline CDR1 SGHRS, CDR2 YFSETQ. V trimming: 0 bases; J trimming: 6 bases; junction bases outside the gene matches: 3. This chain's CDR3 is CASSLGLAGVAGELFF. The DNA for the CDR3 is TGCGCCAGCAGCTTGGGACTAGCGGGAGTAGCCGGGGAGCTGTTTTTT.

J is TRBJ2-7 and V is TRBV4-1, with 12 bases lining up with TRBD2. The CDR3 covers 17 residues. CDR1 MGHRA and CDR2 YSYEKL come from the germline V gene. The J segment lost 0 bases and the V segment lost 1 base, leaving 4 bases of the junction unmatched. The CDR3 nucleotides read TGCGCCAGCAGCCAAGGGACTAGCGGGGCGAGCTCCTACGAGCAGTACTTC. It is translated as CASSQGTSGASSYEQYF.